This T cell receptor (beta chain) was identified in a study of blood T cell repertoires in COVID-19. Only in-frame clones appear in the TCRdb table, and some are missing; sequencing was by immunoSEQ multiplex PCR. This table has over 45,000 clones, around 84% appearing once. CDR3 length: 15 amino acids. Germline CDR1 reads MGHRA; CDR2 reads YSYEKL. V shed 4 bases, J shed 7 bases, and the junction held 11 bases outside the gene matches. The sequencing input was peripheral blood. The TCR was taken from a human donor in a cohort sampled during active or convalescent COVID-19. J is TRBJ2-7 and V is TRBV4-1, with 9 bases lining up with TRBD1. CDR3 nucleotides: TGCGCCAGCAGCCTTGACGAACAGGGGGCGGGGGAGCAGTACTTC. It is translated as CASSLDEQGAGEQYF.